This T cell receptor (beta chain) was observed in a study of beta chain features in type 1 diabetes. Across the whole study: The study found patients and healthy donors alike in age, gender and cell yields. All samples combined gave 95 million to 130 million sorted cells for examination.

To note about this clone: Its specificity is not known.

General observations from the study: TCRB CDR3s from Type 1 diabetes patients were moderately but significantly shorter in all four CD4+ subsets.

The whole isolated RNA underwent reverse transcription, so sequencing captured expressed TCRB transcripts. Clones were read by immunoSEQ multiplex PCR, and TCRdb kept only the in-frame ones, dropping some. The repertoire holds 300,000 to 400,000 clones, with roughly 14% as singletons. A sort by CD45RO/CCR7/CD25/CD127/CD95/CD27 yielded CD4+ naive, central memory, regulatory and stem cell-like memory cells. The CDR3 is 17 residues long. The V gene end was trimmed by 3 bases and the J gene end by 0 bases; junction bases not matched to a gene: 9. CDR1 SGHRS and CDR2 YFSETQ come from the germline V gene. This chain links TRBV5-1 with TRBJ2-1; 7 bases fit TRBD2. Material: naive CD4+ T cells from blood. The sequence came from a woman aged 18-29 years with type 1 diabetes. In DNA, the CDR3 is TGCGCCAGCAGCTCCCTTGGAGCGGGAAGCTCCTACAATGAGCAGTTCTTC. It codes for CASSSLGAGSSYNEQFF.